The clone carrying this T cell receptor (beta chain) was detected only a few times. The antigen remains unidentified. The data derive from a study of beta chain features in type 1 diabetes. Study overall: Patients shared similar age, gender and cell yields with healthy donors. Overall study findings and caveats: For TCRB rearrangement, an influence of HLA type remained unresolved here. Whatever favoring of shorter templates PCR might show would apply equally to patients and controls. In all four CD4+ subsets, TCRB CDR3 length was significantly, moderately reduced in type 1 diabetes.

Expressed TCRB transcripts got sequenced, as all isolated RNA was reverse transcribed. Only in-frame clones appear in the TCRdb table, and some are missing; sequencing was by immunoSEQ multiplex PCR. Among roughly 300,000 clones, 13% to 15% were seen once, and the ten largest hold about 0.015%. Source material: naive CD4+ T cells from blood. The origin of this receptor is a man between 25 and 39 years old with type 1 diabetes.

The CDR3 bases are TGCGCCAGCAGCTTGATAGTTAACACCGGGGAGCTGTTTTTT. It yields the protein CASSLIVNTGELFF. The chain combines TRBV5-1 with TRBJ2-2; D remains unclear. Germline CDR1 is SGHRS and CDR2 is YFSETQ. V dropped 1 base and J dropped 2 bases, with 6 bases sitting between them. The CDR3 consists of 14 residues.